This entry lists 24 T cell receptor beta chains sequenced from one sample in a study of monozygotic twins with inflammatory bowel disease. TCRdb re-called the 5' RACE reads; every CDR3 protein appears as one record, without DNA. The sample table sets out 200,000 to 250,000 distinct CDR3 sequences. The sequenced sample was blood. Receptor source: a human donor with ulcerative colitis or Crohn's disease, or a healthy co-twin of an affected twin (not recorded which).

The gene calls are TRBV5-6 and TRBJ2-1. The CDR3 length is 12 residues. Germline CDR1 is SGHDT and CDR2 is YYEEEE. CDR3 region: CASSLAQNEQFF. Combining the CDR3 with reference TRBV5-6 and TRBJ2-1 gives the whole variable domain DAGVTQSPTHLIKTRGQQVTLRCSPKSGHDTVSWYQQALGQGPQFIFQYYEEEERQRGNFPDRFSGHQFPNYSSELNVNALLLGDSALYLCASSLAQNEQFFGPGTRLTVL.

The V gene is TRBV23-1, the J gene TRBJ1-5; TCRdb proposes TRBD1, but this gene call is untestable without DNA. TRBV23-1 is assigned to the ORF class and has an uncertain function. This CDR3 comprises 15 residues. The chain's CDR3 is CASSQSGGSNQPQHF.

The chain combines TRBV6-1 with TRBJ2-3; without DNA, the TCRdb call of TRBD1 cannot be checked. Germline V gives CDR1 MNHNS, CDR2 SASEGT. The CDR3 extends over 16 amino acids. The CDR3 loop is CASSRDRGPSTDTQYF.

The chain recombines TRBV3-1 with TRBJ1-1. The CDR3 runs to 15 residues. Germline values: CDR1 LGHDT, CDR2 YNNKEL (reference sequence). This CDR3 is CASSQGGGSNTEAFF.

This chain connects TRBV18 to TRBJ2-3; no DNA is available, so the TRBD1 call from TCRdb remains unchecked. This CDR3 is 15 amino acids long. Germline values: CDR1 KGHSH, CDR2 LQKENI. The CDR3 reads CASSPPGTGPDTQYF.

This rearrangement joins TRBV6-4 to TRBJ2-1; TCRdb's D call, TRBD1, is unchecked because there is no DNA. The CDR3 is made up of 16 amino acids. CDR1 is MRHNA and CDR2 is SNTAGT in the germline V gene. Here the CDR3 reads CASGKGAGGTYNEQFF.

The chain recombines TRBV13 with TRBJ1-2. Germline CDR1 reads PRHDT; CDR2 reads FYEKMQ (reference sequence). The CDR3 length is 13 residues. CDR3 amino acids: CASSPGRHYGYTF.

The chain employs TRBV28 and TRBJ2-3; TCRdb selects TRBD1, and the lack of DNA leaves this call unchecked. The CDR3 is 14 amino acids. CDR1 MDHEN and CDR2 SYDVKM come from the germline V gene. CDR3: CASSTGTGSVSQYF. Full variable domain (remainder filled in from reference TRBV28 and TRBJ2-3): DVKVTQSSRYLVKRTGEKVFLECVQDMDHENMFWYRQDPGLGLRLIYFSYDVKMKEKGDIPEGYSVSREKKERFSLILESASTNQTSMYLCASSTGTGSVSQYFGPGTRLTVL.

The chain joins TRBV5-1 to TRBJ1-5. Germline CDR1 and CDR2: SGHRS and YFSETQ. The CDR3 runs to 15 residues. The chain's CDR3 is CASSPGGPGNQPQHF.

The CDR3 is CASSLGAGAQPQHF. The chain recombines TRBV7-9 with TRBJ1-5. Per the germline V gene, CDR1 is SEHNR and CDR2 is FQNEAQ (reference sequence). This CDR3 has 14 amino acids.

Here the CDR3 reads CSAISRTSGISYEQYF. The chain links TRBV20-1 to TRBJ2-7; TCRdb calls TRBD2, which cannot be checked without DNA. CDR1 and CDR2 from the germline V gene are DFQATT and SNEGSKA (reference sequence). This CDR3 is 16 amino acids long.

The V call is TRBV5-4, the J call TRBJ1-1; TCRdb indicates TRBD1, and absent DNA this call remains unverified. The CDR3 is 15 amino acids. CDR1 is SGHNT, CDR2 YYREEE, per germline (reference sequence). CDR3 in amino acids: CASSLMDRSPREAFF.

V gene TRBV7-2 combines with J gene TRBJ2-1; TCRdb names TRBD2, which stays unverified in the absence of DNA. Germline assignment: CDR1 SGHTA and CDR2 FQGNSA. The CDR3 runs 17 residues. This CDR3 is CASSPNRGRRGNNEQFF.

The chain recombines TRBV29-1 with TRBJ2-7; checking the TCRdb D call of TRBD1 is not possible without DNA. This CDR3 has 14 amino acids. Per germline, CDR1 SQVTM and CDR2 ANQGSEA. The chain's CDR3 is CSVPGTGNIYEQYF.

The chain is built from TRBV4-1 and TRBJ2-5; TCRdb's D call, TRBD1, is unchecked because there is no DNA. The CDR3 is 15 residues long. Germline V CDR1 and CDR2: MGHRA, YSYEKL. CDR3 sequence reads: CASSPSGQGRETQYF.

This chain links TRBV7-9 with TRBJ2-5; the D call of TRBD2 rests on TCRdb alone, since no DNA is present to check it. Germline loops: CDR1 SEHNR, CDR2 FQNEAQ (reference sequence). CDR3 length equals 14 residues. The CDR3 loop is CASSSRGPGETQYF.

This chain links TRBV6-1 with TRBJ2-4; TCRdb's assignment of TRBD2 cannot be checked, as there is no DNA. Germline V gene sequence: CDR1 MNHNS, CDR2 SASEGT. This CDR3 region has 15 residues. The CDR3 spells CASGLAGARGNIQYF.

V is TRBV6-1 and J is TRBJ2-3; TCRdb names TRBD2, which stays unverified in the absence of DNA. The germline V gene has CDR1 MNHNS and CDR2 SASEGT. This CDR3 contains 16 residues. CDR3: CASRTGLAGGQDTQYF.

The gene calls are TRBV5-1 and TRBJ2-3; TCRdb designates TRBD2, a call that cannot be tested without DNA. The CDR3 extends over 15 amino acids. Germline V gene data show CDR1 as SGHRS and CDR2 as YFSETQ. Here the CDR3 reads CASSLEDKLTDTQYF.

The chain combines TRBV7-2 with TRBJ1-2; TCRdb lists TRBD1, though no DNA is available to test this call. Germline CDR1 and CDR2: SGHTA and FQGNSA. The CDR3 sequence is 14 residues long. The CDR3 sequence: CASSLDTGNYGYTF.

The chain has TRBV7-2 and TRBJ2-7; TCRdb picks TRBD1, but there is no DNA to check that call. The CDR3 is 15 amino acids. Germline V CDR1 and CDR2: SGHTA, FQGNSA. The chain's CDR3 is CASSRPGQGIYEQYF.

The chain has TRBV12-3 or TRBV12-4 and TRBJ1-5. The CDR3 spans 11 residues. The CDR3: CASSFGQPQHF.

The gene calls are TRBV5-1 and TRBJ2-5. The length of the CDR3 is 12 residues. CDR1 SGHRS and CDR2 YFSETQ come from the germline V gene. The chain's CDR3 is CASSLPQETQYF.

CDR3 sequence: CASSQDTDTQYF. The chain recombines TRBV3-1 with TRBJ2-3. CDR3 length: 12 residues. Per germline, CDR1 LGHDT and CDR2 YNNKEL (reference sequence).